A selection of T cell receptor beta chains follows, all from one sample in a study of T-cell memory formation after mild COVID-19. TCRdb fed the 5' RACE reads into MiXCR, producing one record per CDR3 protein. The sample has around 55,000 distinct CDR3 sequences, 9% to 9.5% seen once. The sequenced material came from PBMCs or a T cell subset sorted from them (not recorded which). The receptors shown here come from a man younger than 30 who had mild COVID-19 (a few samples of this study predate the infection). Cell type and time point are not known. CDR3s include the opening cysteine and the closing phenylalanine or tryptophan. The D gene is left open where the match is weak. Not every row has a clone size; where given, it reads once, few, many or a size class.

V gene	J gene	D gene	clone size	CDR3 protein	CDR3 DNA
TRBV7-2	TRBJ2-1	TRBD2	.	CASSLALADEQFF	TGTGCCAGCAGCTTAGCACTAGCGGATGAGCAGTTCTTC
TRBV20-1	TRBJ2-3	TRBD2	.	CSARSRAGADTQYF	TGCAGTGCTAGAAGCAGGGCGGGAGCAGATACGCAGTATTTT
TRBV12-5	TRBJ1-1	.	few	CASGLVKPGDLDTEAFF	TGTGCTAGTGGTTTGGTCAAACCTGGGGATCTTGACACTGAAGCTTTCTTT
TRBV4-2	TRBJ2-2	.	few	CASSQDRIAGELFF	TGTGCCAGCAGCCAAGACAGGATTGCCGGGGAGCTGTTTTTT
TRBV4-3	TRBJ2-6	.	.	CASSLRARRGSGANVLTF	TGCGCCAGCAGCCTGAGGGCCAGGAGGGGCTCCGGGGCCAACGTCCTGACTTTC
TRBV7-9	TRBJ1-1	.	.	CASSLARENTEAFF	TGTGCCAGCAGCTTAGCCAGGGAGAACACTGAAGCTTTCTTT
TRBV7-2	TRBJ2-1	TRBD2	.	CASSLSVQRGSSYNEQFF	TGTGCCAGCAGCTTATCTGTCCAGCGGGGAAGCTCCTACAATGAGCAGTTCTTC
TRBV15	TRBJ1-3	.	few	CATSREMVSNSGNTIYF	TGTGCCACCAGCAGAGAAATGGTATCTAACTCTGGAAACACCATATATTTT
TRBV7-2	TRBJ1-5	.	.	CASSWKERQPQHF	TGTGCCAGCAGCTGGAAGGAACGTCAGCCCCAGCATTTT
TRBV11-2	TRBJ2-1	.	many	CASSFPQVRGPQEQFF	TGTGCCAGCAGCTTTCCCCAGGTCCGGGGGCCCCAGGAGCAGTTCTTC
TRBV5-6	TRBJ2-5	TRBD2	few	CASSPLGGPLTTKRTQYF	TGTGCCAGCAGCCCCCTGGGAGGGCCACTGACCACCAAGAGGACCCAGTACTTC
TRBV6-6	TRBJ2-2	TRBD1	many	CASSRDRAGELFF	TGTGCCAGCAGCCGTGACAGGGCTGGGGAGCTGTTTTTT